These T cell receptor beta chains were read from a single sample in a study of cytomegalovirus exposure and HLA in healthy donors. TCRdb's table, derived via immunoSEQ multiplex PCR, lists solely in-frame clones and lacks some. The sample records around 130,000 clones, just over 70% being singletons. Sample: PBMCs. These receptors were collected from a woman aged 60-75 years in good health and CMV-seropositive. CDR3s include the opening cysteine and the closing phenylalanine or tryptophan. A D gene is named only where the DNA matches it firmly.

v_gene: TRBV27; d_gene: NA; CDR3aa: CATLDINNEKLFF
v_gene: TRBV19; d_gene: NA; CDR3aa: CASSIGQGWFQPQHF
v_gene: TRBV7-9; d_gene: NA; CDR3aa: CASSPPGIPGNTIYF
v_gene: TRBV6-5; d_gene: NA; CDR3aa: CASSYSEDTDTQYF
v_gene: TRBV5-1; d_gene: NA; CDR3aa: CASREDSGMLANYGYTF
v_gene: TRBV5-1; d_gene: TRBD1; CDR3aa: CASSPDRGGVYTF
v_gene: TRBV6-1; d_gene: NA; CDR3aa: CASGAGPDFYNSPLHF
v_gene: TRBV29-1; d_gene: NA; CDR3aa: CSVGQGTTEAFF
v_gene: TRBV11-1; d_gene: NA; CDR3aa: CASSLGGGAGNEQFF
v_gene: TRBV7-9; d_gene: TRBD1; CDR3aa: CASSFRDRANEQFF
v_gene: TRBV5-5; d_gene: NA; CDR3aa: CASSLLAGSNGYTF
v_gene: TRBV10-1; d_gene: NA; CDR3aa: CASSSDKYTEAFF
v_gene: TRBV7-9; d_gene: TRBD1; CDR3aa: CASSLGQGYEKLFF
v_gene: TRBV7-9; d_gene: NA; CDR3aa: CSSRSQGYEQYF
v_gene: TRBV7-2; d_gene: TRBD2; CDR3aa: CASSLALAGGTGNEQFF
v_gene: TRBV19; d_gene: TRBD1; CDR3aa: CASSIGTGVYEQYF
v_gene: TRBV5-6; d_gene: NA; CDR3aa: CASSLRGTLVTIYF
v_gene: TRBV18; d_gene: NA; CDR3aa: CASSHLKVPSGNEQFF
v_gene: TRBV4-2; d_gene: NA; CDR3aa: CASSPQPGGGYGYTF
v_gene: TRBV19; d_gene: NA; CDR3aa: CASSSGLQWEKLFF
v_gene: TRBV5-6; d_gene: TRBD1; CDR3aa: CASSHPTGGDEAFF
v_gene: TRBV2; d_gene: NA; CDR3aa: CASSINQPQHF
v_gene: TRBV7-9; d_gene: TRBD1; CDR3aa: CASSPPTGGSGNTIYF
v_gene: TRBV6-6; d_gene: NA; CDR3aa: CASSYSAFLEQYF
v_gene: TRBV18; d_gene: TRBD1; CDR3aa: CASSLRAGQGASTNEKLFF
v_gene: TRBV28; d_gene: NA; CDR3aa: CASSFGLGSSSGNTIYF
v_gene: TRBV6-5; d_gene: NA; CDR3aa: CASSQGMRGYTF
v_gene: TRBV10-1; d_gene: TRBD1; CDR3aa: CASSSGTGFRGYTF
v_gene: TRBV4-2; d_gene: TRBD1; CDR3aa: CASTQLGGTGGSEAFF
v_gene: TRBV5-6; d_gene: TRBD2; CDR3aa: CASSLETSGGDTDTQYF
v_gene: TRBV19; d_gene: NA; CDR3aa: CASSSGDRKGAFF
v_gene: TRBV7-6; d_gene: TRBD2; CDR3aa: CASSASGANEQFF
v_gene: TRBV19; d_gene: TRBD1; CDR3aa: CASSLGQGVSQETQYF
v_gene: TRBV7-9; d_gene: NA; CDR3aa: CASSSLTVTDTQYF
v_gene: TRBV7-3; d_gene: TRBD1; CDR3aa: CASSLDRGAEAFF
v_gene: TRBV9; d_gene: TRBD1; CDR3aa: CASSVTGVNYGYTF
v_gene: TRBV12-5; d_gene: NA; CDR3aa: CASGLTGTGNTIYF
v_gene: TRBV7-8; d_gene: NA; CDR3aa: CASSLDWQSNQPQHF
v_gene: TRBV5-1; d_gene: NA; CDR3aa: CASSESPANQPQHF
v_gene: TRBV7-2; d_gene: TRBD1; CDR3aa: CASSLAWGQGRAGEETQYF
v_gene: TRBV5-4; d_gene: TRBD2; CDR3aa: CASSPRRGLDSYEQYF
v_gene: TRBV19; d_gene: NA; CDR3aa: CASSMVAGMSYEQYF
v_gene: TRBV5-4; d_gene: NA; CDR3aa: CASSLAGKDQPQHF
v_gene: TRBV7-3; d_gene: TRBD1; CDR3aa: CASSLEPGQTTGELFF
v_gene: TRBV9; d_gene: NA; CDR3aa: CASSSRGDTQYF
v_gene: TRBV7-6; d_gene: TRBD1; CDR3aa: CASGRTGAQPQHF
v_gene: TRBV19; d_gene: NA; CDR3aa: CASSMGHSHTIYF
v_gene: TRBV9; d_gene: NA; CDR3aa: CASSPAGDYNEKLFF
v_gene: TRBV11-3; d_gene: NA; CDR3aa: CASSPSLSSYNEQFF
v_gene: TRBV18; d_gene: TRBD1; CDR3aa: CASSPGQGATGNTIYF
v_gene: TRBV7-6; d_gene: NA; CDR3aa: CASSTGTSSTDTQYF
v_gene: TRBV11-2; d_gene: NA; CDR3aa: CASSLGPANTEAFF
v_gene: TRBV5-1; d_gene: TRBD1; CDR3aa: CASSFLGTGPSTGVGTEAFF
v_gene: TRBV5-4; d_gene: NA; CDR3aa: CASSPAGGANVLTF
v_gene: TRBV11-1; d_gene: TRBD2; CDR3aa: CASSLAGGSNEQFF
v_gene: TRBV5-6; d_gene: NA; CDR3aa: CASQVRGEKLFF